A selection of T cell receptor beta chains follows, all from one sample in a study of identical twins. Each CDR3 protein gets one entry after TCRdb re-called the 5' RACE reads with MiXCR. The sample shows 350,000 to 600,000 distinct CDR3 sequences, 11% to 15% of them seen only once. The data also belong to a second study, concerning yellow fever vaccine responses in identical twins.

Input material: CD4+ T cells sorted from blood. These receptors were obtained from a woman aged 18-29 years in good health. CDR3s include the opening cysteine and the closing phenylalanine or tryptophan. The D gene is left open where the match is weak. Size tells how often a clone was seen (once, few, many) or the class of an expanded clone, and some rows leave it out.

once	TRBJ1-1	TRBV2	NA	CASTNDRNTEAFF	TGTGCCAGCACCAATGACAGGAACACTGAAGCTTTCTTT
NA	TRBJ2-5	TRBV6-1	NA	CASSVFRDTQETQYF	TGTGCCAGCAGTGTCTTCCGGGATACCCAAGAGACCCAGTACTTC
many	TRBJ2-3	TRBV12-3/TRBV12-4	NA	CASRRGSDTQYF	TGTGCCAGCAGACGCGGTAGCGATACGCAGTATTTT
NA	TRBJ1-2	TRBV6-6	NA	CASSPAVDYGYTF	TGTGCCAGCAGCCCAGCTGTGGACTATGGCTACACCTTC
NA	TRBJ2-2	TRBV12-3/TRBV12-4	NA	CADALWDTGELFF	TGTGCCGATGCGCTCTGGGACACCGGGGAGCTGTTTTTT
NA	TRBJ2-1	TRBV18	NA	CASSPQLYNEQFF	TGTGCCAGCTCACCACAACTCTACAATGAGCAGTTCTTC
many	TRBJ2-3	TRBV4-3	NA	CASSPDINTDTQYF	TGCGCCAGCAGCCCGGACATTAACACAGATACGCAGTATTTT
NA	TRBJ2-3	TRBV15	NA	CATSRGETEITDTQYF	TGTGCCACCAGCAGAGGGGAGACAGAAATCACAGATACGCAGTATTTT
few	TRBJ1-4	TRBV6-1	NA	CASSRTTPEEKLFF	TGTGCCAGCAGTCGCACAACACCGGAGGAAAAACTGTTTTTT
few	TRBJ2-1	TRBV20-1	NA	CSARRLEGEQFF	TGCAGTGCTAGACGACTAGAGGGTGAGCAGTTCTTC
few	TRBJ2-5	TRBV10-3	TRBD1	CAIQQGMRETQYF	TGTGCCATACAACAGGGGATGCGAGAGACCCAGTACTTC
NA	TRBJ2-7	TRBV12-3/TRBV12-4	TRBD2	CASSSSGRAGYEQYF	TGTGCCAGCAGTTCTAGCGGGAGGGCCGGTTACGAGCAGTACTTC
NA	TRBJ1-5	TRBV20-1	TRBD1	CSASIQGLGNQPQHF	TGCAGTGCTAGCATACAGGGGCTCGGCAATCAGCCCCAGCATTTT
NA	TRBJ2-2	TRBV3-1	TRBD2	CASSQVAGGSTGELFF	TGTGCCAGCAGCCAAGTAGCGGGAGGGAGCACCGGGGAGCTGTTTTTT
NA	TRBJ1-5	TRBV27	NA	CASSPGQGFNPQHF	TGTGCCAGCAGTCCCGGCCAGGGGTTTAATCCCCAGCATTTT
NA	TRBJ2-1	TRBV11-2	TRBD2	CASRALTGLAAYNEQFF	TGTGCCAGCAGAGCACTTACGGGACTAGCGGCCTACAATGAGCAGTTCTTC
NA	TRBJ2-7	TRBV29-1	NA	CSVKDGGEQYF	TGCAGCGTTAAGGACGGAGGCGAGCAGTACTTC
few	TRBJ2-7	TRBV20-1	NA	CSAINPDGRYEQYF	TGCAGTGCCATTAACCCAGATGGGCGCTACGAGCAGTACTTC
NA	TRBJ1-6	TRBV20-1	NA	CSARDLGYNSPLHF	TGCAGTGCTAGAGATTTAGGGTATAATTCACCCCTCCACTTT
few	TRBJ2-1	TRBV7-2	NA	CASSPRRGYSYNEQFF	TGTGCCAGCAGCCCAAGAAGGGGATACTCCTACAATGAGCAGTTCTTC
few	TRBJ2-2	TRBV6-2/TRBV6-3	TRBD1	CASSLRQGVEFF	TGTGCCAGCAGTCTTCGACAGGGAGTGGAGTTTTTT
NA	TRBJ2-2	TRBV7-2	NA	CASSRDPTGPGELFF	TGTGCCAGCAGCCGGGATCCTACAGGGCCCGGGGAGCTGTTTTTT
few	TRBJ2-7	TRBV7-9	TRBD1	CASSLGQESYEQYF	TGTGCCAGCAGCTTGGGACAGGAGTCCTACGAGCAGTACTTC
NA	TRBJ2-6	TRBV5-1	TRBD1	CASSSKTGGSGANVLTF	TGCGCCAGCAGCTCAAAGACAGGGGGGTCTGGGGCCAACGTCCTGACTTTC
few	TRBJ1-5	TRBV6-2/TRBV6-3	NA	CASSYSRNAGQPQHF	TGTGCCAGCAGTTACTCGAGGAACGCGGGGCAGCCCCAGCATTTT
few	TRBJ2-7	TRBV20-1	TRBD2	CSARRSGRVPYEQYF	TGCAGTGCTAGACGTAGCGGGAGGGTCCCCTACGAGCAGTACTTC
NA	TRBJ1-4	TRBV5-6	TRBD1	CASSYSPGQINEKLFF	TGTGCCAGCAGCTACTCCCCGGGACAGATAAATGAAAAACTGTTTTTT
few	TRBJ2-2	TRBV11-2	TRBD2	CASSLHGVGLGVPGELFF	TGTGCCAGCAGCCTACACGGTGTGGGACTAGGCGTGCCCGGGGAGCTGTTTTTT
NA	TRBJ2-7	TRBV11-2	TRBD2	CASSFGGSRPYEQYF	TGTGCCAGCAGCTTCGGCGGGAGCCGCCCCTACGAGCAGTACTTC
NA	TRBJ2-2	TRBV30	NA	CARGRPTNTGELFF	TGTGCCCGTGGGAGGCCCACGAACACCGGGGAGCTGTTTTTT
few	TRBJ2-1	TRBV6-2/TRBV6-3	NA	CASSYRSAGGNEQFF	TGTGCCAGCAGTTACAGAAGCGCCGGTGGCAATGAGCAGTTCTTC
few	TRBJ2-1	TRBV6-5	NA	CASSYGSGAYNEQFF	TGTGCCAGCAGTTACGGGTCAGGGGCCTACAATGAGCAGTTCTTC
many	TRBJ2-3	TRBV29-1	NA	CSVEGDWAPDTQYF	TGCAGCGTTGAGGGTGACTGGGCCCCAGATACGCAGTATTTT
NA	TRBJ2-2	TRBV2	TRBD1	CASTGQGTGELFF	TGTGCCAGCACGGGACAGGGCACCGGGGAGCTGTTTTTT
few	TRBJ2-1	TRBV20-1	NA	CSARGVAKSSYNEQFF	TGCAGTGCTAGAGGAGTCGCGAAGAGCTCCTACAATGAGCAGTTCTTC
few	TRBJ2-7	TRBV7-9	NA	CASSQRAGTHEQYF	TGTGCCAGCAGCCAACGAGCCGGGACCCATGAGCAGTACTTC
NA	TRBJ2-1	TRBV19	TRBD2	CASSSTSGYKYNEQFF	TGTGCCAGTAGTTCGACTAGCGGATATAAATACAATGAGCAGTTCTTC
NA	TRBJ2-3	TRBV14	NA	CASSQDLRADTQYF	TGTGCCAGCAGCCAAGATCTCAGGGCAGATACGCAGTATTTT
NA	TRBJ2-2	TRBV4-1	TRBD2	CASSQATSGTGELFF	TGCGCCAGCAGCCAAGCCACTAGCGGAACCGGGGAGCTGTTTTTT
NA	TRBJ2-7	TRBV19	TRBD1	CASSRRGSEQYF	TGTGCCAGTAGTCGCAGGGGGAGCGAGCAGTACTTC
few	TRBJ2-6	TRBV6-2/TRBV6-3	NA	CASRPHRVKISGANVLTF	TGTGCCAGCAGACCACACAGGGTGAAAATCTCTGGGGCCAACGTCCTGACTTTC
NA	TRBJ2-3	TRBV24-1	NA	CATSDFGSTDTQYF	TGTGCCACCAGTGATTTTGGTAGCACAGATACGCAGTATTTT
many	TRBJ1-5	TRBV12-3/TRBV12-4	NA	CASSSNNQPQHF	TGTGCCAGCAGTTCCAACAATCAGCCCCAGCATTTT
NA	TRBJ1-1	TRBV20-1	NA	CSARIDEVTEAFF	TGCAGTGCCAGAATCGACGAGGTCACTGAAGCTTTCTTT
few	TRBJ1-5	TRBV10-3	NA	CAISVRDDQPQHF	TGTGCCATCAGTGTGCGGGACGATCAGCCCCAGCATTTT
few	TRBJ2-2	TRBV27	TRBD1	CASSFLGQGARWGTGELFF	TGTGCCAGCAGTTTTTTGGGACAGGGGGCGAGGTGGGGCACCGGGGAGCTGTTTTTT
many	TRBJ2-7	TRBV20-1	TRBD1	CSATWTGRLWEEQYF	TGCAGTGCTACGTGGACAGGGCGACTGTGGGAGGAGCAGTACTTC
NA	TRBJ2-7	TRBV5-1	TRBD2	CASSWGLAGAYEQYF	TGCGCCAGCAGCTGGGGACTAGCGGGAGCCTACGAGCAGTACTTC
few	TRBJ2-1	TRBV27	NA	CASSPRDLLYNEQFF	TGTGCCAGCAGTCCCCGGGACTTGCTCTACAATGAGCAGTTCTTC
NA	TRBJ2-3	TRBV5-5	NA	CASSLYKGRTDTQYF	TGTGCCAGCAGCTTGTACAAGGGTCGCACAGATACGCAGTATTTT
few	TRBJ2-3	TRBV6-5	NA	CASSYSTLTDTQYF	TGTGCCAGCAGTTACTCGACCCTCACAGATACGCAGTATTTT
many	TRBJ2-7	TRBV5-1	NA	CASSADSLSYEQYF	TGCGCCAGCAGCGCGGACAGCCTATCCTACGAGCAGTACTTC
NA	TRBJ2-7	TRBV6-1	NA	CASSATPRTYEQYF	TGTGCCAGCAGTGCCACCCCCCGCACCTACGAGCAGTACTTC